This T cell receptor beta chain was sequenced for a study of beta chain features in type 1 diabetes. Points from the study as a whole: Reads derived from cDNA could over-represent cells showing high TCR expression. Junctions at VDJ sites from type 1 diabetes patients had fewer insertions and more deletions.

Germline CDR1 MNHNS, CDR2 SASEGT. CDR3 length: 16 amino acids. In its sample, this clone was seen a few times. The antigen is undetermined. One end of the junction varies from germline; a read error may be responsible. Every participating donor gave one draw, a heparinised blood sample averaging roughly 0.12 L. Expressed TCRB transcripts were sequenced because the isolated RNA had all been reverse transcribed beforehand. Sequencing was performed with immunoSEQ multiplex PCR; in TCRdb, only in-frame clones are kept and a portion is missing. Of about 290,000 clones listed, about 8.5% were seen once; the top ten hold roughly 1%.

Sequencing input: central memory CD4+ T cells from blood. This clonotype originated in a woman younger than 35 in good health. This sequence joins TRBV6-1 and TRBJ2-3, with 9 bases identical to TRBD2. The CDR3 spells CAISESPSGTTDTQYF. CDR3 sequence (DNA): TGTGCCATCAGTGAGTCACCTAGCGGGACCACAGATACGCAGTATTTT.